The next 20 T cell receptor beta chains were all read from a single sample in a study of T cell changes during pregnancy in multiple sclerosis. Method: immunoSEQ multiplex PCR; TCRdb's copy keeps in-frame clones and lacks some. The sample carries 75,000 to 100,000 clones, around 92% recorded once. Sample: peripheral blood, taken after pregnancy. These receptors all come from a female donor with multiple sclerosis, enrolled in a pregnancy study.

This clone is a singleton in its sample. This chain connects TRBV27 to TRBJ1-6; TRBD1 aligns across 10 bases. Germline CDR1 MNHEY, CDR2 SMNVEV (reference sequence). Germline trimming cut 0 bases from V and 7 bases from J; bases unmatched to any gene: 3. The CDR3 length is 16 residues. CDR3 coding DNA: TGTGCCAGCAGTTTATCTTCGGGACAGGGGAATTCACCCCTCCACTTT. Protein product: CASSLSSGQGNSPLHF.

The chain couples TRBV7-6 to TRBJ1-6; 11 nucleotides agree with TRBD1. After removal of 1 base from V and 2 bases from J, the junction contained 4 bases not matched to a gene. CDR1 is SGHVS and CDR2 is FNYEAQ in the germline V gene. This CDR3 contains 18 residues. CDR3 sequence reads: CASSLEGQGGAYNSPLHF. As DNA, the CDR3 is TGTGCCAGCAGCTTAGAGGGACAGGGGGGCGCCTATAATTCACCCCTCCACTTT.

The genes are TRBV25-1 and TRBJ1-3, with a weak D call TRBD1 (6 bases). Trimming pared 3 bases from V and 2 bases from J, leaving 20 bases between. This CDR3 spans 18 amino acids. Germline loops: CDR1 MGHDK, CDR2 SYGVNS. DNA for the CDR3: TGTGCCAGCAGTGACGCCCCGATGACAGGACGGGCTGGAAACACCATATATTTT. Translation: CASSDAPMTGRAGNTIYF.

V is TRBV6-5 and J is TRBJ2-4; 7 bases line up with TRBD1. Germline lookup yields CDR1 MNHEY and CDR2 SVGAGI. This CDR3 comprises 15 residues. Unmatched junction bases numbered 11, after V lost 2 bases and J lost 10 bases. The DNA for the CDR3 is TGTGCCAGCAGTTACAGGGACAGCCCTAGAGGAATTCAGTACTTC. Its protein is CASSYRDSPRGIQYF.

This clone was observed once. CDR3 in amino acids: CASSLSYRGRTEAFF. In DNA, the CDR3 is TGTGCCAGCAGTTTATCATACAGGGGGCGAACTGAAGCTTTCTTT. J is TRBJ1-1 and V is TRBV27; 9 bases align to TRBD1. Germline CDR1 MNHEY, CDR2 SMNVEV (reference sequence). The V gene end was trimmed by 0 bases and the J gene end by 5 bases; junction bases not matched to a gene: 4. The CDR3 totals 15 residues.

CDR3 residues: CASSSRVSGGYGYTF. The CDR3, as DNA: TGTGCCAGCAGCAGCCGTGTTTCGGGAGGATATGGCTACACCTTC. The rearrangement uses TRBV5-8 and TRBJ1-2; D gene unclear. V lost 4 bases and J 5 bases, leaving 18 bases between the germline ends. CDR1 SGHTS and CDR2 YDEGEE come from the germline V gene. This CDR3 spans 15 amino acids. Full variable domain (remainder filled in from reference TRBV5-8 and TRBJ1-2): EAGVTQSPTHLIKTRGQQATLRCSPISGHTSVYWYQQALGLGLQFLLWYDEGEERNRGNFPPRFSGRQFPNYSSELNVNALELEDSALYLCASSSRVSGGYGYTFGSGTRLTVV.

The V call is TRBV7-2, the J call TRBJ2-5; 11 bases are a match to TRBD2. The J segment lost 5 bases and the V segment lost 7 bases, leaving 6 bases of the junction unmatched. In germline, CDR1 is SGHTA, CDR2 FQGNSA. The CDR3 contains 14 residues. CDR3 sequence: CASTLTSGEETQYF. The CDR3 DNA follows: TGTGCCAGCACCCTGACTAGCGGGGAGGAGACCCAGTACTTC.

The chain joins TRBV4-2 to TRBJ2-3; 12 nucleotides agree with TRBD2. V dropped 7 bases and J dropped 4; count of bases not matched to a gene: 9. Germline V gene lookup returns CDR1 LGHNA and CDR2 YNFKEQ. This CDR3 region has 16 residues. CDR3: CASTGGASGGADTQYF. DNA of the CDR3: TGTGCCAGCACAGGGGGCGCTAGCGGGGGGGCAGATACGCAGTATTTT.

The sample holds a few counts of this clone. This chain joins TRBV7-6 and TRBJ1-4, with TRBD1 as a possible D gene (5 bases). The germline V and J ends were trimmed by 3 bases and 5 bases, with 16 bases remaining between them. Germline CDR1 reads SGHVS; CDR2 reads FNYEAQ. CDR3 length equals 16 residues. The CDR3 loop reads CASSFGQGVLNEKLFF. DNA for the CDR3: TGTGCCAGCAGCTTTGGGCAAGGGGTGCTCAATGAAAAACTGTTTTTT.

V gene TRBV6-5 combines with J gene TRBJ1-1; D unresolved. The CDR3 loop spans 14 amino acids. Germline CDR1 reads MNHEY; CDR2 reads SVGAGI. With 2 bases removed from V and 1 base from J, the gap between germline ends came to 8 bases. In DNA form, the CDR3 reads TGTGCCAGCAGTTACGAGGACTGGAACACTGAAGCTTTCTTT. Protein: CASSYEDWNTEAFF.

This clone showed up just once. This chain links TRBV5-6 with TRBJ1-4, with 7 bases lining up with TRBD1. Germline V gives CDR1 SGHDT, CDR2 YYEEEE. V was clipped by 5 bases and J by 8 bases; unmatched bases: 12. The CDR3 runs 15 residues. The CDR3 region is CASRDRFGSEEKLFF. The CDR3 nucleotides read TGTGCCAGCAGGGACAGGTTCGGGAGTGAGGAAAAACTGTTTTTT.

This clone occurred many times. This chain links TRBV11-2 with TRBJ1-1; D uncertain. The CDR3 length is 13 residues. V lost 6 bases, J lost 0 bases, and 8 bases lay in between. CDR1 and CDR2 (germline): SGHAT, FQNNGV. CDR3 in DNA: TGTGCCAGCAGAACAGAGATGAACACTGAAGCTTTCTTT. It yields the protein CASRTEMNTEAFF.

The chain uses TRBV27 and TRBJ2-4; 11 bases line up with TRBD2. The V gene's germline CDR1 is MNHEY and CDR2 SMNVEV (reference sequence). This CDR3 spans 18 amino acids. V lost 2 bases, J lost 4 bases, and 10 bases stayed unmatched. In nucleotides, the CDR3 is TGTGCCAGCAGTTTAGGCCGACCTAGCGGGAGGCCAAAAAACATTCAGTACTTC. This sequence encodes CASSLGRPSGRPKNIQYF.

The chain employs TRBV6-6 and TRBJ2-3; 10 bases agree with TRBD2. V lost 4 bases to trimming and J lost 5 bases; unmatched junction nucleotides: 6. The CDR3 consists of 15 residues. From germline, CDR1 is MNHNY and CDR2 SVGAGI (reference sequence). CDR3 in DNA: TGTGCCAGCAGTTTCTCTAGCGGGGGATTAGATACGCAGTATTTT. This translates into CASSFSSGGLDTQYF.

The rearrangement links TRBV28 to TRBJ1-1; no definite D call. The CDR3 consists of 14 residues. Deletions cut 2 bases from V and 2 bases from J, with 9 bases between. In germline, CDR1 is MDHEN, CDR2 SYDVKM. CDR3 sequence (DNA): TGTGCCAGCAGTTTAGGCGGGCCTAACACTGAAGCTTTCTTT. This codes for CASSLGGPNTEAFF.

The rearrangement links TRBV7-9 to TRBJ1-5; D is ambiguous. This CDR3 region has 12 residues. Germline CDR1 SEHNR, CDR2 FQNEAQ (reference sequence). Between the trimmed V and J ends, which lost 4 bases and 8 bases, there was a span of 9 bases. The CDR3 region is CASSYGGEPQHF. CDR3 sequence (DNA): TGTGCCAGCAGCTACGGCGGCGAGCCCCAGCATTTT.

This clone was observed a few times. The V call is TRBV7-2, the J call TRBJ2-1, with 12 nucleotides matching TRBD2. Losses at the gene ends were 5 bases for V and 5 bases for J; bases not matched to a gene: 1. In germline, CDR1 is SGHTA, CDR2 FQGNSA. The CDR3 extends over 14 amino acids. The CDR3 loop reads CASSRTSGDNEQFF. The CDR3, as DNA: TGTGCCAGCAGCAGGACTAGCGGGGACAATGAGCAGTTCTTC.

The chain uses TRBV6-1 and TRBJ2-1, with a possible D match to TRBD1 (5 bases). The CDR3 covers 14 residues. V lost 3 bases to trimming and J lost 4 bases, with 10 bases between them. The V gene's germline CDR1 is MNHNS and CDR2 SASEGT. The CDR3 sequence is CASSDSNRYNEQFF. The CDR3 nucleotides read TGTGCCAGCAGTGACTCTAACAGGTACAATGAGCAGTTCTTC.

The gene calls are TRBV6-5 and TRBJ1-2; 8 nucleotides align to TRBD1. The CDR3 contains 15 residues. The junction had 9 bases not matched to a gene; V was cut back by 5 bases and J by 4 bases. Per germline, CDR1 MNHEY and CDR2 SVGAGI. The CDR3 DNA reads as TGTGCCAGCAGTCGGACTCAGGGGGCAGGCTATGGCTACACCTTC. Amino acid sequence: CASSRTQGAGYGYTF.

The chain combines TRBV5-1 with TRBJ2-2; D may be TRBD2 (5 bases). This CDR3 has 15 residues. CDR1 is SGHRS and CDR2 is YFSETQ in the germline V gene. Trimming shortened V by 1 base and J by 6 bases, and 13 bases separated the two germline ends. DNA of the CDR3: TGCGCCAGCAGCTTGACCAGACCGGACTCCGGGGAGCTGTTTTTT. This encodes CASSLTRPDSGELFF.